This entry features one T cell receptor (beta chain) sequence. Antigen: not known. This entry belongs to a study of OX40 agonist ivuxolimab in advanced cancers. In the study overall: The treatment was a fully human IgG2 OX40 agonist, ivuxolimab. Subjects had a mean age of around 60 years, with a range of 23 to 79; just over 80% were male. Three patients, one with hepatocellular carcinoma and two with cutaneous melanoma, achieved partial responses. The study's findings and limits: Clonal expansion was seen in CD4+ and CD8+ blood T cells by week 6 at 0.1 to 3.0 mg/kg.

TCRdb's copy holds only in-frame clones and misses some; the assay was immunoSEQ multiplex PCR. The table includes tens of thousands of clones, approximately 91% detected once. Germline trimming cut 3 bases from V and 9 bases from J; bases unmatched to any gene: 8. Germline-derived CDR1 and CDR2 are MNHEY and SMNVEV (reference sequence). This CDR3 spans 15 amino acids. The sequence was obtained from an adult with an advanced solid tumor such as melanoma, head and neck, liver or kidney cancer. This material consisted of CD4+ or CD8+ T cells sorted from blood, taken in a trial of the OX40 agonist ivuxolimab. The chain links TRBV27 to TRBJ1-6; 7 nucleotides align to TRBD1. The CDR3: CASSLTTGLVSPLHF. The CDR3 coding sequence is TGTGCCAGCAGTTTGACGACAGGGCTTGTTTCACCCCTCCACTTT.